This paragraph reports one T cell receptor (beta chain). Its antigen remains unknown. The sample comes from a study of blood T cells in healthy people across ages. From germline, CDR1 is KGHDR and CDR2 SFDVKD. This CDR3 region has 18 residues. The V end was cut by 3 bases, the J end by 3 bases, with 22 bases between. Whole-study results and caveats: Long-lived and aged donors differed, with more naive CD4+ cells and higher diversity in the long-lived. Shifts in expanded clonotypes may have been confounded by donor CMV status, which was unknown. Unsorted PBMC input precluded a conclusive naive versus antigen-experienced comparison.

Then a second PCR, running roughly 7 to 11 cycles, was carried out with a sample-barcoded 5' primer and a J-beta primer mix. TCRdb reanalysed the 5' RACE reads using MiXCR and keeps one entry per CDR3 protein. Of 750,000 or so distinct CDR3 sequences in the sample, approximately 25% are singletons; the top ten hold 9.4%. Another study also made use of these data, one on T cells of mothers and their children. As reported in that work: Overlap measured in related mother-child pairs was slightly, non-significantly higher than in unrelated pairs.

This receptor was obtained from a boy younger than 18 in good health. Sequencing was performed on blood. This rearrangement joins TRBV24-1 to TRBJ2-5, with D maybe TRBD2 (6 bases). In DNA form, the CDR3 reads TGTGCCACCAGTGATCCCCTTGAGTTAGCGGATAGGGAAGAGACCCAGTACTTC. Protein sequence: CATSDPLELADREETQYF.